The next 4 T cell receptor beta chains were all read from a single sample in a study of PD-1 blockade in classical Hodgkin lymphoma (dated by TCRdb to 2019 to 2021). Library method: the immunoSEQ multiplex PCR assay. In TCRdb, the immuneACCESS table is reduced to in-frame sequences with V and J assigned. These tables do not hold every clone; where another copy was compared, an unresolved V gene accounts for under half, and the others remain unexplained. The sample table shows around 9,600 clones, and roughly 75% are seen once. The biggest ten clones account for about 4.5% of the sample. In light of the paper, this sample's time point label describes: cycle 4 day 1 (C4D1), after five to seven weeks of nivolumab. Every trial patient had relapsed following autologous stem cell transplantation, and prior brentuximab vedotin exposure was what differed among cohorts A, B and C. A Miltenyi CD4+ T cell isolation kit was used for magnetic negative selection to purify CD4+ T cells from thawed PBMCs.

The sequencing used CD4+ T cells from blood, collected before the fourth cycle of nivolumab. The receptors originated from a human donor with classical Hodgkin lymphoma.

The J gene is TRBJ1-1, the V gene TRBV28; possible D gene TRBD1, 5 bases. This CDR3 is 15 amino acids long. Trimming stripped 0 bases from V and 1 base from J, with 9 bases between. CDR1 and CDR2 (germline): MDHEN, SYDVKM. The CDR3: CASSLWGRRNTEAFF. In DNA, the CDR3 is TGTGCCAGCAGTTTATGGGGGCGGCGGAACACTGAAGCTTTCTTT.

The chain uses TRBV19 and TRBJ1-6; D possibly corresponds to TRBD1 (6 bases). The CDR3 is made up of 17 amino acids. Per germline, CDR1 LNHDA and CDR2 SQIVND (reference sequence). The V gene lost 5 bases and the J gene lost 0 bases, with 14 bases spanning the gap. CDR3 amino acids: CASSRRTASSYNSPLHF. The CDR3 nucleotides are TGTGCCAGTAGTCGACGGACAGCGAGCTCCTATAATTCACCCCTCCACTTT.

The chain combines TRBV5-4 with TRBJ1-5; 9 bases map to TRBD1. The trim removed 3 bases at V and 7 bases at J, leaving 8 bases unmatched. Per germline, CDR1 SGHNT and CDR2 YYREEE (reference sequence). The CDR3 covers 15 residues. CDR3 bases: TGTGCCAGCAGCTCAAGTGCCGGACAGGGGCAGCCCCAGCATTTT. It is translated as CASSSSAGQGQPQHF. Full variable domain (rest looked up from reference TRBV5-4 and TRBJ1-5): ETGVTQSPTHLIKTRGQQVTLRCSSQSGHNTVSWYQQALGQGPQFIFQYYREEENGRGNFPPRFSGLQFPNYSSELNVNALELDDSALYLCASSSSAGQGQPQHFGDGTRLSIL.

The chain links TRBV29-1 to TRBJ1-1; D is ambiguous. Looked up from germline, CDR1 is SQVTM and CDR2 is ANQGSEA. The CDR3 has 13 amino acids. V was shortened by 4 bases and J by 1 base, with 10 bases between the two germline ends. CDR3 sequence: CSVAYRGNTEAFF. Here the CDR3 DNA reads TGCAGCGTTGCTTACCGGGGGAACACTGAAGCTTTCTTT. Combining the CDR3 with reference TRBV29-1 and TRBJ1-1 gives the whole variable domain SAVISQKPSRDICQRGTSLTIQCQVDSQVTMMFWYRQQPGQSLTLIATANQGSEATYESGFVIDKFPISRPNLTFSTLTVSNMSPEDSSIYLCSVAYRGNTEAFFGQGTRLTVV.